The sequence of this T cell receptor (beta chain) was determined in a study of cytomegalovirus exposure and HLA in healthy donors. Background on the study: In a later analysis, it was reported that the roughly 120 validation repertoires had been produced on the same platform as the 666 repertoires belonging to the first cohort. Findings and limits, study-wide: According to the study, 180 or so TCR beta chains were cytomegalovirus-associated.

Sequencing used immunoSEQ multiplex PCR; TCRdb keeps in-frame clones, though not all of them. The repertoire holds fewer than 200,000 clones, with roughly nine tenths as singletons. Regarding this clone: The antigen is undetermined.

The donors were part of the validation cohort, which consisted of roughly 120 subjects and was separate from the first cohort of around 620 subjects. The CDR3 contains 14 residues. The germline V gene encodes CDR1 SGHRS and CDR2 YFSETQ. The junction had 3 bases not matched to a gene; V was cut back by 4 bases and J by 4 bases. The chain combines TRBV5-1 with TRBJ2-5, with 11 positions matching TRBD1. The specimen was PBMCs. The TCR was taken from a woman aged 18-29 years in good health and CMV-seropositive. CDR3 DNA: TGCGCCAGCAGCCCAGGGACAGGGGGAGAGACCCAGTACTTC. It is translated as CASSPGTGGETQYF.